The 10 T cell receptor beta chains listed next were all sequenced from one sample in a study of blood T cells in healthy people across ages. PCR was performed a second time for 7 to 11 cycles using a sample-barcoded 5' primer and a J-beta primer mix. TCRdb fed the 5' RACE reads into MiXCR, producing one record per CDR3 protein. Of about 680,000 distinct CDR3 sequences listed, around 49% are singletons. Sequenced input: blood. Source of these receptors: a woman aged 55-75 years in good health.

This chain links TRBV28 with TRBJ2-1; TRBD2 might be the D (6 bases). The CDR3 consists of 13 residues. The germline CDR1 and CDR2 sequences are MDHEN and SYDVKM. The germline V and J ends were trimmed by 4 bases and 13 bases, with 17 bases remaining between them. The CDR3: CASSSGSQETQFF. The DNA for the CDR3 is TGTGCCAGCAGTTCCGGGAGTCAAGAGACCCAGTTCTTC.

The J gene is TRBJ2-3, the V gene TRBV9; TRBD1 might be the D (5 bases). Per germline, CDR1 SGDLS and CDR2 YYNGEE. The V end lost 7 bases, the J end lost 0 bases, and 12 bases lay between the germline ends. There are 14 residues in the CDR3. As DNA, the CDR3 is TGTGCCAGCGGGGCAGGGCGAAGCACAGATACGCAGTATTTT. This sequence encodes CASGAGRSTDTQYF.

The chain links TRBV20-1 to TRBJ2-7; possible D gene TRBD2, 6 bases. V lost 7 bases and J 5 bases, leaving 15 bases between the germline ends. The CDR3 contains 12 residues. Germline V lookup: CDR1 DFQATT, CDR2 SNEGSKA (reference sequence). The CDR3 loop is CSVLGVADEQYF. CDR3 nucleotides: TGCAGTGTGCTAGGAGTAGCGGACGAGCAGTACTTC.

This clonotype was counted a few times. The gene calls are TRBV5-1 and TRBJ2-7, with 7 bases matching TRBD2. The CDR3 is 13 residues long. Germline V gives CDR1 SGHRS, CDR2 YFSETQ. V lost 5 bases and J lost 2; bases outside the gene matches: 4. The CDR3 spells CASRRGSAYEQYF. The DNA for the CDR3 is TGCGCCAGCAGGCGGGGGAGTGCCTACGAGCAGTACTTC.

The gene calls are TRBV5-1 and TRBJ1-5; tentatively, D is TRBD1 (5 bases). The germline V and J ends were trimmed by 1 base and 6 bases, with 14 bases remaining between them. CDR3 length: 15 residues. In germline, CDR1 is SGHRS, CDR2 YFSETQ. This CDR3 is CASSLTGAGGQPQHF. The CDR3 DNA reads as TGCGCCAGCAGCTTGACCGGGGCAGGCGGTCAGCCCCAGCATTTT.

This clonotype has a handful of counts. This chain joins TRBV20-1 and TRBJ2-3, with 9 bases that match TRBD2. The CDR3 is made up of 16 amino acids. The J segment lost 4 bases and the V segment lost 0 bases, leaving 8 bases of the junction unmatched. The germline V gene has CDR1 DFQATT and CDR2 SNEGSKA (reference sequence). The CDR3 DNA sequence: TGCAGTGCTAGAGAGGGGGGTAGCGGGAGCTCAGATACGCAGTATTTT. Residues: CSAREGGSGSSDTQYF.

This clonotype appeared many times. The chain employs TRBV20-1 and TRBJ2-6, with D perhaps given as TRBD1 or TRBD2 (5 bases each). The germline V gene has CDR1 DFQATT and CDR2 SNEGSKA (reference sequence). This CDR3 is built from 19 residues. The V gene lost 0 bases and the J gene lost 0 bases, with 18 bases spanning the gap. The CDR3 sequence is CSAREVLGDGISGANVLTF. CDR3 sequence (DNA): TGCAGTGCTAGAGAGGTCTTAGGGGACGGGATCTCTGGGGCCAACGTCCTGACTTTC.

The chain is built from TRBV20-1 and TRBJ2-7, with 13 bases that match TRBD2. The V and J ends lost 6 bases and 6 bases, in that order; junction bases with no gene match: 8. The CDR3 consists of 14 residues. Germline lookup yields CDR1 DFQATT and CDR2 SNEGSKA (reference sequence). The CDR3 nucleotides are TGCAGTGCCTGGACTAGCGGGAGACCCTGCGAGCAGTACTTC. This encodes CSAWTSGRPCEQYF.

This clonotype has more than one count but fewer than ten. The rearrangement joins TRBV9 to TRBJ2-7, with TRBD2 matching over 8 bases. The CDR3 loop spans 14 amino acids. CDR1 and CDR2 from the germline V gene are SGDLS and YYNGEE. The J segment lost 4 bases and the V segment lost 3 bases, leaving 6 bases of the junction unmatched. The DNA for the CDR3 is TGTGCCAGCAGCGAAGCGGGAGATGGGTACGAGCAGTACTTC. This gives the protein CASSEAGDGYEQYF.

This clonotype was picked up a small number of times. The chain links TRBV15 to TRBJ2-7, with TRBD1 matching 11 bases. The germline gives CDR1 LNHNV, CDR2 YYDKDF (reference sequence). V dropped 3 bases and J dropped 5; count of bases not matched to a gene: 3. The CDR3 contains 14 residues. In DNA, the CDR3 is TGTGCCACCAGCAGTGGACAGGGGGCCCACGAGCAGTACTTC. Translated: CATSSGQGAHEQYF.